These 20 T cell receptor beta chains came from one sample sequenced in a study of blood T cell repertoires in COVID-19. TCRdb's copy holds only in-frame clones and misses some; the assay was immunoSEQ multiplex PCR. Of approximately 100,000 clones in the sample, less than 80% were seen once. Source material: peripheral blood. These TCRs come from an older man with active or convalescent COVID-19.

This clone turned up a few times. CDR3 residues: CSASTDRDGSNEQFF. The CDR3 DNA follows: TGCAGTGCTAGTACGGACAGGGATGGGTCTAATGAGCAGTTCTTC. The chain has TRBV20-1 and TRBJ2-1, with 8 bases that match TRBD1. V trimming: 3 bases; J trimming: 7 bases; junction bases outside the gene matches: 11. CDR1 is DFQATT, CDR2 SNEGSKA, per germline (reference sequence). The CDR3 extends over 15 amino acids.

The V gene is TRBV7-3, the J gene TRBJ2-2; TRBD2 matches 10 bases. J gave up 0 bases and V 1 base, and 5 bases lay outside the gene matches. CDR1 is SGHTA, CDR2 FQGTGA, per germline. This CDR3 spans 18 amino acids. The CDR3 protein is CASSLRASGGPNTGELFF. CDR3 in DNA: TGTGCCAGCAGCTTAAGAGCTAGCGGGGGTCCGAACACCGGGGAGCTGTTTTTT.

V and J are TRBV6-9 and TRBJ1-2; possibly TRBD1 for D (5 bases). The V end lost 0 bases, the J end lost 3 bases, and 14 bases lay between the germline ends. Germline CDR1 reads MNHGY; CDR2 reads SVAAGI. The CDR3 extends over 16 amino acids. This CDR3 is CASSYSARGSHYGYTF. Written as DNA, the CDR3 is TGTGCCAGCAGTTATTCGGCGCGGGGGTCACACTATGGCTACACCTTC.

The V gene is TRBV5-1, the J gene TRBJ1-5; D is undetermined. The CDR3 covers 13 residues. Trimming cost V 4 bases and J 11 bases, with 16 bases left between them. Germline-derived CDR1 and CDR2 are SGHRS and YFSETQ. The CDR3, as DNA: TGCGCCAGCAGCCCGGCGGGCGGCCTAGCCCAGCATTTT. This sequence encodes CASSPAGGLAQHF.

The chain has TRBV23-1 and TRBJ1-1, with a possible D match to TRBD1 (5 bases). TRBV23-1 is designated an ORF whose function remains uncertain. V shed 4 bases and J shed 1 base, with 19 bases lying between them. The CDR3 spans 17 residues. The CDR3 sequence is CASSLPISGSRNTEAFF. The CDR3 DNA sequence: TGCGCCAGCAGTCTCCCTATCTCAGGGTCGAGGAACACTGAAGCTTTCTTT.

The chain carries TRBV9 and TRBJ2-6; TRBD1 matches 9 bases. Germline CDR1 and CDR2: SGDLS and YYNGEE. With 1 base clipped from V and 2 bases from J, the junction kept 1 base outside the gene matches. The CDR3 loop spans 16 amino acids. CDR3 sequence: CASSVTGGTGANVLTF. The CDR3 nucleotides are TGTGCCAGCAGCGTAACAGGGGGCACTGGGGCCAACGTCCTGACTTTC. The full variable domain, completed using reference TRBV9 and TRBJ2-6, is DSGVTQTPKHLITATGQRVTLRCSPRSGDLSVYWYQQSLDQGLQFLIQYYNGEERAKGNILERFSAQQFPDLHSELNLSSLELGDSALYFCASSVTGGTGANVLTFGAGSRLTVL.

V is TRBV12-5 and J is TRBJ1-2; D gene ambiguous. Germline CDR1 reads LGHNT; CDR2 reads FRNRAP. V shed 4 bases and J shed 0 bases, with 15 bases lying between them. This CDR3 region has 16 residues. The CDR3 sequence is CASGWADLSANYGYTF. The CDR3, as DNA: TGTGCTAGTGGTTGGGCAGATCTCTCAGCTAACTATGGCTACACCTTC.

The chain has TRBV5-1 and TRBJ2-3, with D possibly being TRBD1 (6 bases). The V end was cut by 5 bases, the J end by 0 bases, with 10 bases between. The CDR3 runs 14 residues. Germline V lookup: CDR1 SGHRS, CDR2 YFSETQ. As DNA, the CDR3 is TGCGCCAGCAGTGGACAGCCTAGCACAGATACGCAGTATTTT. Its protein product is CASSGQPSTDTQYF.

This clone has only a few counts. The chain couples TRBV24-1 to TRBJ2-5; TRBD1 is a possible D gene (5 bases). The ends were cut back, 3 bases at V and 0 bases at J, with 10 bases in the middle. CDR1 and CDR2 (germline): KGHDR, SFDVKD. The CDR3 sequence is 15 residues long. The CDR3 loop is CATSDPTVDQETQYF. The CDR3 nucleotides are TGTGCCACCAGTGATCCGACAGTAGACCAAGAGACCCAGTACTTC.

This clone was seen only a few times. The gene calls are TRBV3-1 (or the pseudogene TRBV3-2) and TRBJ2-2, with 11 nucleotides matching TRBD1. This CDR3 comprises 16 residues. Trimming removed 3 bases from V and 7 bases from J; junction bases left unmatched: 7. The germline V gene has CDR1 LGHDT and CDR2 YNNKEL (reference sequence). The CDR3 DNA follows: TGTGCCAGCAGCCACCGGGACAGGGGGTACATCGGGGAGCTGTTTTTT. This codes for CASSHRDRGYIGELFF.

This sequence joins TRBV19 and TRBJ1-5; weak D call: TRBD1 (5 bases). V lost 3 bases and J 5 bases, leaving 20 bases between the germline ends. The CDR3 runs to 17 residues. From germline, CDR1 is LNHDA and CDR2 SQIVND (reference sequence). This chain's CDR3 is CASSIQEGNGRDQPQHF. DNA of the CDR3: TGTGCCAGTAGTATTCAGGAGGGGAACGGAAGAGATCAGCCCCAGCATTTT.

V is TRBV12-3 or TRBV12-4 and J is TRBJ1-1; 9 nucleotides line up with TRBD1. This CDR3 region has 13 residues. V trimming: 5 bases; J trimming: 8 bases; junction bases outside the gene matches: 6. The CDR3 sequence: CASSLGQGREAFF. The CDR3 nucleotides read TGTGCCAGCAGTCTCGGACAGGGGCGAGAAGCTTTCTTT.

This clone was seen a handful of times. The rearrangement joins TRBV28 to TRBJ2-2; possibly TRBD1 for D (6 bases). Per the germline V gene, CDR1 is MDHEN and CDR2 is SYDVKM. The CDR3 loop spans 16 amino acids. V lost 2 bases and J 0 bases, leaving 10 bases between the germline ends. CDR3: CASSLAGAANTGELFF. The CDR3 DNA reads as TGTGCCAGCAGTTTAGCAGGGGCCGCGAACACCGGGGAGCTGTTTTTT.

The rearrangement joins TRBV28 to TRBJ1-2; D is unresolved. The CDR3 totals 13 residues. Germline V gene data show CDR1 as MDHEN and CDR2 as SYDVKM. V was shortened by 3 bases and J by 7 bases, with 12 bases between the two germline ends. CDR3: CASSLLEGFGYTF. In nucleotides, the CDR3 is TGTGCCAGCAGTTTGCTCGAGGGTTTTGGCTACACCTTC.

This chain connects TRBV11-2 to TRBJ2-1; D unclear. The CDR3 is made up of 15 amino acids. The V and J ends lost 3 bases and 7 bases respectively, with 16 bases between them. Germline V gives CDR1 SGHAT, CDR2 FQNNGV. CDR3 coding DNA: TGTGCCAGCAGCTTCGTATTGGGCCCAGGTAATGAGCAGTTCTTC. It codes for CASSFVLGPGNEQFF.

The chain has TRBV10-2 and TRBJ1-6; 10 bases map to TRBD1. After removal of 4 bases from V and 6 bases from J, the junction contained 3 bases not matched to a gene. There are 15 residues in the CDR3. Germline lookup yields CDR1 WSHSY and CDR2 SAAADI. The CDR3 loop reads CASSGRDRGNSPLHF. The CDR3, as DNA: TGCGCCAGCAGTGGCCGGGACAGGGGTAATTCACCCCTCCACTTT.

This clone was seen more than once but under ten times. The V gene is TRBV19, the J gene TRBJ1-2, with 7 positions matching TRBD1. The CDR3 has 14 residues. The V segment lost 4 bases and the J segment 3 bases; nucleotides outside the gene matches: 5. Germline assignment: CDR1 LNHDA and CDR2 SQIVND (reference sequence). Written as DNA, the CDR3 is TGTGCCAGTAGTAGACAGGGTCAGCACTATGGCTACACCTTC. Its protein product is CASSRQGQHYGYTF.

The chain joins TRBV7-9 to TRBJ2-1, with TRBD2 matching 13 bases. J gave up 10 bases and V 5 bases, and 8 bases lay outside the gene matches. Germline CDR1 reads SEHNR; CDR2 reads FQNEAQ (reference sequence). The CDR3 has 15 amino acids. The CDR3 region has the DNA TGTGCCAGCAGCCTGGGACTAGCGGGACAGGGGGAGCAGTTCTTC. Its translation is CASSLGLAGQGEQFF.

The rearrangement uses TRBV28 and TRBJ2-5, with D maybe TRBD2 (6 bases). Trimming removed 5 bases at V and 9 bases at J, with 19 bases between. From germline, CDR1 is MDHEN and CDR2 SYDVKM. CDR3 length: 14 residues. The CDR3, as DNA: TGTGCCAGCAGTCTACTAGTTCAAAGCGGGTCCCAGTACTTC. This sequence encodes CASSLLVQSGSQYF.

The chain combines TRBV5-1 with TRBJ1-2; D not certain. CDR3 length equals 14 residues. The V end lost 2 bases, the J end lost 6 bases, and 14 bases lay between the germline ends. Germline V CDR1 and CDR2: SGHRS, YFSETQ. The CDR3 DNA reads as TGCGCCAGCAGCTTTAGTGACCCGGCGGATGGCTACACCTTC. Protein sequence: CASSFSDPADGYTF.